This TCR beta chain was recovered during a study of post-analysis software for immune sequencing data. Study-level information: As for disease course, relapsing-remitting, secondary progressive and progressive-relapsing multiple sclerosis were all included.

Study-level findings and limits: Multiple sclerosis was associated with a significant reduction in normalized Chao1 diversity relative to controls.

This clonotype appeared a few times. What it recognizes is unknown. Unique molecular identifiers were built into the TCR beta cDNA libraries. TCRdb reprocessed the PCR reads via MiXCR and lists one record per CDR3 protein. The sample carries about 430,000 distinct CDR3 sequences, less than 40% recorded once. The clonotype comes from a girl aged 2 to 10 with multiple sclerosis. The specimen sequenced was blood.

CDR3 sequence (DNA): TGCGCCAGCAGCCACCCAGGTGAAGCCAAAAACATTCAGTACTTC. Protein product: CASSHPGEAKNIQYF. The V gene is TRBV4-3, the J gene TRBJ2-4; unclear D gene. This CDR3 is built from 15 residues. The ends were cut back, 3 bases at V and 0 bases at J, with 9 bases in the middle. Germline V CDR1 and CDR2: LGHNA, YSLEER.